The 21 T cell receptor beta chains given below trace back to one sample, sequenced in a study of vaccination and CD4 T cells after COVID-19. Antigen specificity for these receptors is unknown. The Oncomine TCR Beta short-read assay generated sequence data from the DNA of cultured CD4+ T cells. From the PCR reads, TCRdb called clonotypes with MiXCR, one entry per CDR3 protein. The table records about 12,000 distinct CDR3 sequences, about 38% of them present only once. Treatment defined: roughly 11-day PBMC culture with coronavirus spike peptide pools or control peptides (ViraFEST assay). Sequencing input: cultured CD4+ T cells from blood. The source is a human donor with COVID-19.

The V gene is TRBV27, the J gene TRBJ2-2; maybe TRBD2 (7 bases). The germline gives CDR1 MNHEY, CDR2 SMNVEV (reference sequence). The CDR3 has 16 residues. V was cut by 6 bases and J by 4 bases, with 18 bases left in between. In DNA form, the CDR3 reads TGTGCCAGCAGACCAACCCACAGGGAGGGCACCGGGGAGCTGTTTTTT. Encoded protein: CASRPTHREGTGELFF.

The chain has TRBV25-1 and TRBJ2-5, with TRBD1 as a possible D gene (6 bases). This CDR3 is 14 amino acids long. The germline V gene encodes CDR1 MGHDK and CDR2 SYGVNS. V was cut by 2 bases and J by 2 bases, with 9 bases left in between. The CDR3 bases are TGTGCCAGCAGTGAACACAGGGTACAAGAGACCCAGTACTTC. It translates to CASSEHRVQETQYF.

This rearrangement joins TRBV24-1 to TRBJ2-7; maybe TRBD2 (7 bases). CDR1 and CDR2 from the germline V gene are KGHDR and SFDVKD. This CDR3 is built from 16 residues. Trimming stripped 4 bases from V and 3 bases from J, with 18 bases between. This chain's CDR3 is CATSDHRGGRHYEQYF. In nucleotides, the CDR3 is TGTGCCACCAGTGACCATAGGGGGGGGCGCCACTACGAGCAGTACTTC.

In its sample, this clonotype ranks as medium-sized. This chain connects TRBV6-4 to TRBJ1-6, with no clear D. This CDR3 comprises 14 residues. Deletions cut 3 bases from V and 4 bases from J, with 7 bases between. CDR1 is MRHNA, CDR2 SNTAGT, per germline. CDR3 sequence: CASSEVGYNSPLHF. In nucleotides, the CDR3 is TGTGCCAGCAGTGAGGTCGGATATAATTCACCCCTCCACTTT.

The table lists this clonotype with a few counts. The chain uses TRBV2 and TRBJ1-4, with TRBD1 identical over 12 bases. Germline V gives CDR1 SNHLY, CDR2 FYNNEI. The CDR3 runs to 15 residues. The V segment lost 7 bases and the J segment 6 bases; nucleotides outside the gene matches: 6. The DNA for the CDR3 is TGTGCCAGCACTAGGGACAGGGGGCAGGATGAAAAACTGTTTTTT. It encodes CASTRDRGQDEKLFF.

In this sample, this clonotype is medium-sized. This chain connects TRBV24-1 to TRBJ2-2; D uncertain. The CDR3 covers 14 residues. V was cut by 6 bases and J by 6 bases, with 13 bases left in between. Germline CDR1 reads KGHDR; CDR2 reads SFDVKD. In DNA, the CDR3 is TGTGCCACCAGTCCCCCCTGGGATCCCGGGGAGCTGTTTTTT. It specifies CATSPPWDPGELFF.

Here the CDR3 reads CSARDRVSDGYTF. CDR3 nucleotide sequence: TGCAGTGCTAGAGACAGGGTATCGGATGGCTACACCTTC. The chain recombines TRBV20-1 with TRBJ1-2, with D possibly TRBD1 on 5 matching bases. Trimming stripped 0 bases from V and 6 bases from J, with 11 bases between. This CDR3 comprises 13 residues. Germline V lookup: CDR1 DFQATT, CDR2 SNEGSKA (reference sequence).

This clonotype was counted a single time. V gene TRBV19 combines with J gene TRBJ2-7; D is uncertain. Trimming took off 3 bases at V and 1 base at J, with 7 bases between the two ends. Germline V gene sequence: CDR1 LNHDA, CDR2 SQIVND (reference sequence). CDR3 length equals 13 residues. The chain's CDR3 is CASSIGWSYEQYF. The CDR3, as DNA: TGTGCCAGTAGTATTGGGTGGTCCTACGAGCAGTACTTC.

This chain uses TRBV18 with TRBJ1-2, with a tentative D call TRBD1 (6 bases). Trimming took 0 bases from V and 4 from J, leaving 15 bases between them. CDR1 and CDR2 from the germline V gene are KGHSH and LQKENI. CDR3 size: 16 residues. Written as DNA, the CDR3 is TGTGCCAGCTCACCACCACGCTCCGGGGGGGCCTATGGCTACACCTTC. This translates into CASSPPRSGGAYGYTF.

This clonotype is a singleton in its sample. The chain joins TRBV28 to TRBJ1-6; D gene ambiguous. This CDR3 contains 14 residues. V was cut by 0 bases and J by 9 bases, with 9 bases left in between. The germline CDR1 and CDR2 sequences are MDHEN and SYDVKM. The CDR3 bases are TGTGCCAGCAGTTTATGGAAGAAGAGTTCACCCCTCCACTTT. Translated: CASSLWKKSSPLHF. Looking up the rest from reference TRBV28 and TRBJ1-6 gives the full variable domain: DVKVTQSSRYLVKRTGEKVFLECVQDMDHENMFWYRQDPGLGLRLIYFSYDVKMKEKGDIPEGYSVSREKKERFSLILESASTNQTSMYLCASSLWKKSSPLHFGNGTRLTVT.

This clonotype has only a few counts. The chain joins TRBV28 to TRBJ1-2; TRBD1 matches at 9 bases. After removal of 7 bases from V and 5 bases from J, the junction contained 5 bases not matched to a gene. There are 13 residues in the CDR3. From germline, CDR1 is MDHEN and CDR2 SYDVKM. CDR3 in DNA: TGTGCCAGCATTACAGGGGGCAAATATGGCTACACCTTC. It encodes CASITGGKYGYTF.

In this sample, this clonotype turned up a few times. V and J are TRBV20-1 and TRBJ1-1; D possibly corresponds to TRBD1 (5 bases). With 5 bases removed from V and 3 bases from J, the gap between germline ends came to 13 bases. This CDR3 spans 13 amino acids. The germline CDR1 and CDR2 sequences are DFQATT and SNEGSKA (reference sequence). This CDR3 is CSASGALYTEAFF. DNA of the CDR3: TGCAGTGCTTCCGGGGCCCTTTACACTGAAGCTTTCTTT.

The genes are TRBV28 and TRBJ2-7; no reliable D call. Between the trimmed V and J ends, which lost 6 bases and 6 bases, there was a span of 15 bases. The CDR3 contains 13 residues. CDR1 MDHEN and CDR2 SYDVKM come from the germline V gene. The CDR3 spells CASSHPVKGEQYF. CDR3 sequence (DNA): TGTGCCAGCAGCCACCCTGTCAAGGGCGAGCAGTACTTC.

The chain uses TRBV6-4 and TRBJ2-1; 9 bases map to TRBD1. The trim removed 6 bases at V and 15 bases at J, leaving 12 bases unmatched. Germline CDR1 and CDR2: MRHNA and SNTAGT. This CDR3 is built from 13 residues. The CDR3 loop is CASSLLPGQGLFF. The CDR3 nucleotides are TGTGCCAGCAGCCTTCTCCCCGGACAGGGGCTGTTCTTC.

The V and J genes are TRBV30 and TRBJ2-1; 8 bases agree with TRBD2. This CDR3 spans 14 amino acids. Trimming at V came to 3 bases and at J to 9 bases, leaving 10 bases not matched to a gene. Germline loops: CDR1 GTSNPN, CDR2 SVGIG (reference sequence). The CDR3, as DNA: TGTGCCTGGAGGCGTGTCGGGGGGGGACCTGAGCAGTTCTTC. Translated, it gives CAWRRVGGGPEQFF.

The gene calls are TRBV4-1 and TRBJ2-3, with 8 bases identical to TRBD2. J was trimmed by 2 bases and V by 4 bases; bases with no gene match: 8. Germline loops: CDR1 MGHRA, CDR2 YSYEKL. The CDR3 extends over 16 amino acids. The CDR3 reads CASSLSGGGPTDTQYF. The CDR3 DNA sequence: TGCGCCAGCAGCCTTTCAGGCGGGGGGCCCACAGATACGCAGTATTTT.

The chain joins TRBV6-1 to TRBJ1-5, with 7 bases aligning to TRBD1. Germline V gene lookup returns CDR1 MNHNS and CDR2 SASEGT. Trimming at V came to 5 bases and at J to 7 bases, leaving 17 bases not matched to a gene. The CDR3 totals 17 residues. This CDR3 reads CASSRPGQNNGRQPQHF. The CDR3 nucleotides are TGTGCCAGCAGTAGACCGGGACAGAACAACGGGCGGCAGCCCCAGCATTTT.

This clonotype was recorded a few times. The V and J genes are TRBV29-1 and TRBJ2-7; the match to TRBD1 covers 7 bases. The V gene's germline CDR1 is SQVTM and CDR2 ANQGSEA. The CDR3 totals 13 residues. V shed 6 bases, J shed 5 bases, and the junction held 10 bases outside the gene matches. CDR3 DNA: TGCAGCGTCTCACCCACAGGGGTCGACGAGCAGTACTTC. Protein sequence: CSVSPTGVDEQYF.

This clonotype appeared a few times. This sequence joins TRBV10-1 and TRBJ2-1; D possibly uses TRBD1 or TRBD2 (5 bases each). Germline V lookup: CDR1 WNHNN, CDR2 SYGVQD (reference sequence). This CDR3 region has 18 residues. Trimming removed 4 bases at V and 0 bases at J, with 19 bases between. CDR3 sequence: CASSGSRDGQSSYNEQFF. The CDR3, as DNA: TGCGCCAGCAGTGGATCTAGGGACGGCCAGAGCTCCTACAATGAGCAGTTCTTC.

Judged by abundance, this clonotype is medium-sized. The chain recombines TRBV20-1 with TRBJ2-4; 8 positions agree with TRBD1. The CDR3 covers 12 residues. The V segment lost 3 bases and the J segment 12 bases; nucleotides outside the gene matches: 7. Germline CDR1 DFQATT, CDR2 SNEGSKA (reference sequence). The CDR3 is CSASGQTGDQYF. In DNA, the CDR3 is TGCAGTGCTAGCGGTCAGACAGGGGATCAGTACTTC.

The rearrangement uses TRBV20-1 and TRBJ1-1; 7 nucleotides agree with TRBD1. V gave up 6 bases and J gave up 10 bases; unmatched junction bases: 11. Per germline, CDR1 DFQATT and CDR2 SNEGSKA (reference sequence). CDR3 length: 12 residues. CDR3 region: CSAATGDVGAFF. The CDR3 DNA is TGCAGTGCAGCAACAGGGGATGTAGGAGCTTTCTTT.